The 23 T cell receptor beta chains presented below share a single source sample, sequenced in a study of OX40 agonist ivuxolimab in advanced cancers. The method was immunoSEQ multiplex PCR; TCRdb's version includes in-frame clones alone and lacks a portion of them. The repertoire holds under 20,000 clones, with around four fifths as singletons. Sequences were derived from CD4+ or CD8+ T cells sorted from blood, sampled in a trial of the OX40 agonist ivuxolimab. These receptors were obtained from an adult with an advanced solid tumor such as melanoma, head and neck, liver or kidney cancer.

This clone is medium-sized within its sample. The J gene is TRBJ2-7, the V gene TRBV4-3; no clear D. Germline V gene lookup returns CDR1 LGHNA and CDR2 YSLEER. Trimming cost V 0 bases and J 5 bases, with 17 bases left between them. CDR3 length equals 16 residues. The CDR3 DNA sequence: TGCGCCAGCAGCCAAGAACTTTCATCGGCCCCCCACGAGCAGTACTTC. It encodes CASSQELSSAPHEQYF.

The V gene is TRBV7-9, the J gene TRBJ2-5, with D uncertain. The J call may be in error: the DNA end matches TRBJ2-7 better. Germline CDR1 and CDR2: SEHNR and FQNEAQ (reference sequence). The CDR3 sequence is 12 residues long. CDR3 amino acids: CASSLGFYEQYF. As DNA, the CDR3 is TGTGCCAGCAGCTTAGGGTTCTACGAGCAGTACTTC.

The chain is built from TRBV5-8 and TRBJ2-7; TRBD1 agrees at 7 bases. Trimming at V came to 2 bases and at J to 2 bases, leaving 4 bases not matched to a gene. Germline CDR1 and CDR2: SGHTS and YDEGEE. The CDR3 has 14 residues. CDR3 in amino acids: CASSLADRTYEQYF. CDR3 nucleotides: TGTGCCAGCAGCTTAGCGGACAGGACCTACGAGCAGTACTTC.

The CDR3 protein is CASSYIRLNTGELFF. In nucleotides, the CDR3 is TGTGCCAGCAGTTACATCCGGTTGAACACCGGGGAGCTGTTTTTT. The gene calls are TRBV6-5 and TRBJ2-2, with unresolved D. CDR1 and CDR2 (germline): MNHEY, SVGAGI. This CDR3 is 15 amino acids long. The V gene lost 2 bases and the J gene lost 1 base, with 8 bases spanning the gap.

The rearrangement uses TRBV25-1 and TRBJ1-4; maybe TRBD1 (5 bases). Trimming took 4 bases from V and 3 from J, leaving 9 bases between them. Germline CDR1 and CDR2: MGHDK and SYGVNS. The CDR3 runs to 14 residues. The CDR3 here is CASSGGTANEKLFF. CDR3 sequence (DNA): TGTGCCAGCAGTGGGGGGACGGCTAATGAAAAACTGTTTTTT.

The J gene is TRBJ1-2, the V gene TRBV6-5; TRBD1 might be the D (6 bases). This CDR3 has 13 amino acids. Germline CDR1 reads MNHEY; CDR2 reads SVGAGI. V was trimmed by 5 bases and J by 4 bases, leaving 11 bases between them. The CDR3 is CASSLQGPYGYTF. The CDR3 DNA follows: TGTGCCAGCAGTCTACAGGGACCCTATGGCTACACCTTC.

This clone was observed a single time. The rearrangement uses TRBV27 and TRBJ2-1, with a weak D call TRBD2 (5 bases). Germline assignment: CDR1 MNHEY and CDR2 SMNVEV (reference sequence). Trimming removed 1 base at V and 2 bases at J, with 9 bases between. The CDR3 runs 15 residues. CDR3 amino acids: CASSLWAGTYNEQFF. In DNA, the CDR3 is TGTGCCAGCAGTTTATGGGCGGGCACCTACAATGAGCAGTTCTTC.

CDR3 DNA: TGTGCCAGCAGCCCTGGGACAGGACCCTACGAGCAGTACTTC. Its translation is CASSPGTGPYEQYF. V is TRBV7-6 and J is TRBJ2-7; TRBD1 matches at 8 bases. The trim removed 5 bases at V and 2 bases at J, leaving 5 bases unmatched. CDR3 length equals 14 residues. The germline gives CDR1 SGHVS, CDR2 FNYEAQ.

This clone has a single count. CDR3 loop: CASSEGPGSSYEQYF. The CDR3 bases are TGTGCCAGCAGTGAAGGCCCAGGGAGCTCCTACGAGCAGTACTTC. The chain carries TRBV6-1 and TRBJ2-7, with D tentatively TRBD1 or TRBD2 (5 bases each). Germline loops: CDR1 MNHNS, CDR2 SASEGT. The CDR3 loop spans 15 amino acids. V gave up 1 base and J gave up 0 bases, with 10 bases separating them.

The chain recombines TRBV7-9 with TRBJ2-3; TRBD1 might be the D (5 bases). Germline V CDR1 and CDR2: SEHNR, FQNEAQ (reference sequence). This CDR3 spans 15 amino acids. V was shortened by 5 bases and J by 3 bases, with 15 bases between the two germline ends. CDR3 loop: CASSLRQPETDTQYF. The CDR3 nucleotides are TGTGCCAGCAGCCTACGACAGCCGGAGACAGATACGCAGTATTTT.

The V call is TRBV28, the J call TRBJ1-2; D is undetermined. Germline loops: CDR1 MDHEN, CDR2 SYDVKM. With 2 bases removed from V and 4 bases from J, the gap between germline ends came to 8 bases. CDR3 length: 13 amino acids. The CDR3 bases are TGTGCCAGCAGTTTAGGAGGGCTCTATGGCTACACCTTC. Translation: CASSLGGLYGYTF.

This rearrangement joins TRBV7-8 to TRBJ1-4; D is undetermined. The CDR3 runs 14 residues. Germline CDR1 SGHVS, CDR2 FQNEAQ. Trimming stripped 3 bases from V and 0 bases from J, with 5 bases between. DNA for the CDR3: TGTGCCAGCAGCTTGACCGCAACTAATGAAAAACTGTTTTTT. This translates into CASSLTATNEKLFF.

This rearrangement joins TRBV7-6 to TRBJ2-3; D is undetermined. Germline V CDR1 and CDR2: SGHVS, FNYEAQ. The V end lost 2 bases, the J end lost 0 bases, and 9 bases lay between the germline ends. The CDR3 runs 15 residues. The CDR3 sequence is CASSLNPDSTDTQYF. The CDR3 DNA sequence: TGTGCCAGCAGCTTAAACCCGGATAGCACAGATACGCAGTATTTT.

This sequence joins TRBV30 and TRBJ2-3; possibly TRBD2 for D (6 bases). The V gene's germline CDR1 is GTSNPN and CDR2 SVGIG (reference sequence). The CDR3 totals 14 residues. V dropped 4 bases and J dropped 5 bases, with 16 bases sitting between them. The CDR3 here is CAWTTGGSQDTQYF. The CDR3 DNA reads TGTGCCTGGACCACTGGGGGGAGCCAAGATACGCAGTATTTT.

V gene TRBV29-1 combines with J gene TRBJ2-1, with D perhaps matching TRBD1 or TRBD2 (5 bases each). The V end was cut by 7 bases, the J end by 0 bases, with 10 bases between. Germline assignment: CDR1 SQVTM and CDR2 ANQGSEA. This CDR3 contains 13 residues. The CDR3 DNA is TGCAGCGAGGGACCAAGCTCCTACAATGAGCAGTTCTTC. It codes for CSEGPSSYNEQFF.

The CDR3 reads CSVEGNRGAVAGTQYF. As DNA, the CDR3 is TGCAGCGTTGAAGGGAACAGGGGGGCGGTTGCAGGTACGCAGTATTTT. The chain recombines TRBV29-1 with TRBJ2-3; TRBD1 aligns across 8 bases. Unmatched junction bases numbered 14, after V lost 1 base and J lost 8 bases. This CDR3 is built from 16 residues. CDR1 SQVTM and CDR2 ANQGSEA come from the germline V gene.

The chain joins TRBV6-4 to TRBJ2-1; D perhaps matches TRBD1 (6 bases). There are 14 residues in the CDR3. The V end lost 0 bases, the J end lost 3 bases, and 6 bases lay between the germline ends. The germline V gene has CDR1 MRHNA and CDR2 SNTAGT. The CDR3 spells CASSDSGGYNEQFF. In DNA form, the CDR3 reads TGTGCCAGCAGTGACTCAGGGGGCTACAATGAGCAGTTCTTC.

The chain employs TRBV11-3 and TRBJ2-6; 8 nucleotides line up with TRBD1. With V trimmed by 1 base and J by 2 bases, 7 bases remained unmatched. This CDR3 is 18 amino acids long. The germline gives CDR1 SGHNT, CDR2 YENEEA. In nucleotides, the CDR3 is TGTGCCAGCAGCTTAGTAGGATCAGGGGGCCCTGGGGCCAACGTCCTGACTTTC. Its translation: CASSLVGSGGPGANVLTF.

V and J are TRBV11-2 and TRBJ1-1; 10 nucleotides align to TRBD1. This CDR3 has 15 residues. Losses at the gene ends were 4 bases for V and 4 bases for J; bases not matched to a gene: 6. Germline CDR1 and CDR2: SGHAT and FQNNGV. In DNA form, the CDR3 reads TGTGCCAGCAGCTCCCCCGGGACAGGGGCCACTGAAGCTTTCTTT. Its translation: CASSSPGTGATEAFF.

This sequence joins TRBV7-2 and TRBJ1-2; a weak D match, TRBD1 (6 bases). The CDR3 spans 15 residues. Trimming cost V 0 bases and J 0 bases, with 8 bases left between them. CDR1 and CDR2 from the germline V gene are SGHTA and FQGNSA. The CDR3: CASSLATGSNYGYTF. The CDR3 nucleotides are TGTGCCAGCAGCTTAGCCACAGGGTCTAACTATGGCTACACCTTC.

The DNA of the CDR3 is TGTGCCAGCAGCCCGGGACTCCACTACGAGCAGTACTTC. The encoded protein is CASSPGLHYEQYF. J is TRBJ2-7 and V is TRBV5-4; D might be TRBD2 (6 bases). V shed 4 bases and J shed 3 bases, with 11 bases lying between them. Germline-derived CDR1 and CDR2 are SGHNT and YYREEE (reference sequence). The CDR3 length is 13 residues.

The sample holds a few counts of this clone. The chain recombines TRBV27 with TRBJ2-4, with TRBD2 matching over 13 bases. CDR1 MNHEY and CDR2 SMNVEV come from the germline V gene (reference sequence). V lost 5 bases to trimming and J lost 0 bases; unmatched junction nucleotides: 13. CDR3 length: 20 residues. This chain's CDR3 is CASSRRTSGSEMRAKNIQYF. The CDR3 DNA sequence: TGTGCCAGCAGTCGTCGGACTAGCGGGAGCGAAATGCGAGCCAAAAACATTCAGTACTTC.

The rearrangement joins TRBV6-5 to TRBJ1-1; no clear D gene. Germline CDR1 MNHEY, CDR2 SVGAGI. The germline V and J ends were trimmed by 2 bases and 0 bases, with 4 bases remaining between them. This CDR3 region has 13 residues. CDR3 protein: CASSYTVNTEAFF. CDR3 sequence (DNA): TGTGCCAGCAGTTACACCGTGAACACTGAAGCTTTCTTT.